A single sample gave rise to the 24 T cell receptor beta chains below, sequenced in a study of CD8+ T cells in alopecia areata. cDNA reverse transcribed from extracted RNA served as the sequencing template. Clones were read by immunoSEQ multiplex PCR, and TCRdb kept only the in-frame ones, dropping some. The sample lists about 260,000 clones, over 45% occurring once. Treatment given: oral pan-JAK inhibitor, 5-10 mg twice daily. The sequenced sample was CD4+ T cells sorted from blood, obtained between weeks 51 and 54, from a patient treated with tofacitinib. The source of these receptors is a human donor with alopecia areata.

The chain is built from TRBV6-5 and TRBJ1-3; tentatively, D is TRBD1 (5 bases). Germline CDR1 is MNHEY and CDR2 is SVGAGI. CDR3 length: 14 residues. V shed 2 bases and J shed 2 bases, with 7 bases lying between them. The CDR3 DNA reads as TGTGCCAGCAGTTACGGGGGGACTGGAAACACCATATATTTT. Translating it yields CASSYGGTGNTIYF.

CDR3 loop: CASSVGGAKNIQYF. CDR3 bases: TGTGCCAGCAGCGTAGGGGGAGCCAAAAACATTCAGTACTTC. The chain couples TRBV9 to TRBJ2-4; D is undetermined. This CDR3 has 14 amino acids. Trimming took 0 bases from V and 0 from J, leaving 4 bases between them. The germline CDR1 and CDR2 sequences are SGDLS and YYNGEE.

The sample holds a few counts of this clone. The genes are TRBV11-1 and TRBJ2-1; the D is unclear. Germline lookup yields CDR1 SGHAT and CDR2 FQDESV (reference sequence). This CDR3 contains 15 residues. Trimming pared 1 base from V and 3 bases from J, leaving 10 bases between. CDR3 sequence reads: CASSLDNLGYNEQFF. DNA of the CDR3: TGTGCCAGCAGCTTAGACAACCTGGGCTACAATGAGCAGTTCTTC.

The gene calls are TRBV29-1 and TRBJ1-5; the match to TRBD1 covers 7 bases. Germline CDR1 and CDR2: SQVTM and ANQGSEA. This CDR3 has 16 residues. V was pared by 6 bases and J by 2 bases, with 13 bases of the junction left unmatched. CDR3 bases: TGCAGCGTCCCCAAATCCGACAGGGTGGGCAATCAGCCCCAGCATTTT. It is translated as CSVPKSDRVGNQPQHF. The entire variable domain, with the rest obtained from reference TRBV29-1 and TRBJ1-5, is as follows: SAVISQKPSRDICQRGTSLTIQCQVDSQVTMMFWYRQQPGQSLTLIATANQGSEATYESGFVIDKFPISRPNLTFSTLTVSNMSPEDSSIYLCSVPKSDRVGNQPQHFGDGTRLSIL.

V usage is TRBV6-5 and J usage is TRBJ1-2, with D unresolved. Germline loops: CDR1 MNHEY, CDR2 SVGAGI. There are 14 residues in the CDR3. V was pared by 0 bases and J by 3 bases, with 8 bases between. CDR3: CASSYSPRDYGYTF. The CDR3 DNA follows: TGTGCCAGCAGTTACTCTCCACGTGACTATGGCTACACCTTC.

This clone was counted a few times. The chain carries TRBV4-3 and TRBJ2-7, with TRBD2 matching 11 bases. CDR3 size: 15 residues. Looked up from germline, CDR1 is LGHNA and CDR2 is YSLEER. J gave up 2 bases and V 4 bases, and 4 bases lay outside the gene matches. Here the CDR3 DNA reads TGCGCCAGCAGCCCTGGGACTAGCGGAGCCTACGAGCAGTACTTC. Residues: CASSPGTSGAYEQYF.

V usage is TRBV25-1 and J usage is TRBJ2-2, with D tentatively TRBD1 (5 bases). The germline V gene has CDR1 MGHDK and CDR2 SYGVNS. The V end lost 4 bases, the J end lost 7 bases, and 7 bases lay between the germline ends. The CDR3 is 12 amino acids. CDR3 DNA: TGTGCCAGCAGTGTGGACATCGGGGAGCTGTTTTTT. Protein product: CASSVDIGELFF.

The gene calls are TRBV7-9 and TRBJ1-2; D is undetermined. CDR1 is SEHNR and CDR2 is FQNEAQ in the germline V gene (reference sequence). The CDR3 consists of 15 residues. Trimming removed 2 bases at V and 4 bases at J, with 14 bases between. The chain's CDR3 is CASSLPADGGYGYTF. The CDR3 nucleotides are TGTGCCAGCAGCTTACCCGCTGACGGTGGCTATGGCTACACCTTC.

The J gene is TRBJ2-5, the V gene TRBV23-1; D remains unclear. TRBV23-1 qualifies as an ORF whose function is uncertain. Trimming shortened V by 3 bases and J by 0 bases, and 11 bases separated the two germline ends. This CDR3 has 15 amino acids. In DNA, the CDR3 is TGCGCCAGCAGTCAGTACAAGACGTACCAAGAGACCCAGTACTTC. Translating gives CASSQYKTYQETQYF.

The V call is TRBV9, the J call TRBJ2-1; possibly TRBD1 for D (6 bases). Germline V gene data show CDR1 as SGDLS and CDR2 as YYNGEE. Deletions cut 4 bases from V and 2 bases from J, with 16 bases between. The CDR3 is 16 amino acids. This CDR3 reads CASSLSTGTTYNEQFF. The CDR3 DNA sequence: TGTGCCAGCAGCCTTTCAACCGGGACAACCTACAATGAGCAGTTCTTC.

A single count supports this clone. The rearrangement uses TRBV29-1 and TRBJ2-1; 11 bases fit TRBD1. The CDR3 is made up of 16 amino acids. Per the germline V gene, CDR1 is SQVTM and CDR2 is ANQGSEA. The trim removed 6 bases at V and 4 bases at J, leaving 11 bases unmatched. This CDR3 is CSVPPLGDRGYNEQFF. CDR3 nucleotide sequence: TGCAGCGTCCCACCCTTAGGGGACAGGGGGTACAATGAGCAGTTCTTC.

J is TRBJ2-7 and V is TRBV30; possible D gene TRBD2, 6 bases. The CDR3 contains 12 residues. V was trimmed by 4 bases and J by 6 bases, leaving 13 bases between them. Germline assignment: CDR1 GTSNPN and CDR2 SVGIG (reference sequence). In DNA, the CDR3 is TGTGCCTGGACCCGGGGGTCGTTCGAGCAGTACTTC. Protein product: CAWTRGSFEQYF.

This clone turned up a few times. The V and J genes are TRBV6-6 and TRBJ2-4; D possibly corresponds to TRBD2 (6 bases). Germline CDR1 MNHNY, CDR2 SVGAGI (reference sequence). This CDR3 spans 15 amino acids. V dropped 2 bases and J dropped 0 bases, with 8 bases sitting between them. CDR3 in DNA: TGTGCCAGCAGTTACCCGGGACTAGCCAAAAACATTCAGTACTTC. Residues: CASSYPGLAKNIQYF.

J is TRBJ2-7 and V is TRBV30; D may be TRBD2 (5 bases). The CDR3 runs 12 residues. Germline V gene lookup returns CDR1 GTSNPN and CDR2 SVGIG (reference sequence). The germline V and J ends were trimmed by 0 bases and 7 bases, with 10 bases remaining between them. CDR3 nucleotides: TGTGCCTGGAGTGTACTCCCGGGGGAGCAGTACTTC. Translated: CAWSVLPGEQYF.

A few counts support this clone. The genes are TRBV4-2 and TRBJ2-7, with TRBD1 identical over 7 bases. Germline V gives CDR1 LGHNA, CDR2 YNFKEQ. With V trimmed by 3 bases and J by 0 bases, 5 bases remained unmatched. This CDR3 has 15 residues. CDR3 sequence: CASSHRQGNSYEQYF. The CDR3 coding sequence is TGTGCCAGCAGCCACCGACAGGGCAACTCCTACGAGCAGTACTTC.

This sequence joins TRBV4-3 and TRBJ1-4; D uncertain. V lost 1 base and J lost 5, with 11 bases in between. Germline V gene lookup returns CDR1 LGHNA and CDR2 YSLEER. The CDR3 consists of 15 residues. CDR3 bases: TGCGCCAGCAGCCAAGCGTGGGCAGAGAATGAAAAACTGTTTTTT. This encodes CASSQAWAENEKLFF.

This chain uses TRBV15 with TRBJ2-3; TRBD2 is a possible D gene (5 bases). Germline V gene data show CDR1 as LNHNV and CDR2 as YYDKDF (reference sequence). The germline V and J ends were trimmed by 0 bases and 6 bases, with 16 bases remaining between them. The CDR3 length is 16 residues. CDR3 DNA sequence: TGTGCCACCAGCAGAGATCACCCTAGCATTGGGGATACGCAGTATTTT. Translating gives CATSRDHPSIGDTQYF.

The chain joins TRBV6-5 to TRBJ2-1; 8 nucleotides agree with TRBD2. V lost 7 bases to trimming and J lost 9 bases; unmatched junction nucleotides: 14. Germline V gene lookup returns CDR1 MNHEY and CDR2 SVGAGI. This CDR3 region has 15 residues. The CDR3 DNA reads TGTGCCAGCACTGACTTGGGACTAGGAGTCCCTGAGCAGTTCTTC. This codes for CASTDLGLGVPEQFF.

The CDR3 DNA reads as TGTGCCAGCTACCGGGACAGGGGAGGCGAGCAGTTCTTC. Translating it yields CASYRDRGGEQFF. This chain links TRBV18 with TRBJ2-1; the match to TRBD1 covers 10 bases. The CDR3 spans 13 residues. The V segment lost 7 bases and the J segment 10 bases; nucleotides outside the gene matches: 7. CDR1 and CDR2 (germline): KGHSH, LQKENI.

The rearrangement links TRBV6-5 to TRBJ2-7, with D unclear. The CDR3 is made up of 14 amino acids. Germline loops: CDR1 MNHEY, CDR2 SVGAGI. Trimming removed 3 bases from V and 7 bases from J, with 16 bases in between. The CDR3 DNA follows: TGTGCCAGCAGTTATTCGCCGCGGTCCCTAGAGCAGTACTTC. It is translated as CASSYSPRSLEQYF.

The rearrangement uses TRBV6-1 and TRBJ1-1, with TRBD1 as a possible D gene (6 bases). Germline lookup yields CDR1 MNHNS and CDR2 SASEGT. CDR3 length equals 15 residues. The germline V and J ends were trimmed by 1 base and 6 bases, with 15 bases remaining between them. CDR3 nucleotide sequence: TGTGCCAGCAGTGAAGGGACAGCCCTTCGGGCTGAAGCTTTCTTT. This translates into CASSEGTALRAEAFF.

This clone was detected only once. The chain is built from TRBV15 and TRBJ2-3; no clear D gene. CDR1 and CDR2 from the germline V gene are LNHNV and YYDKDF (reference sequence). This CDR3 comprises 13 residues. V gave up 0 bases and J gave up 5 bases, with 6 bases separating them. CDR3 coding DNA: TGTGCCACCAGCAGAGATAGAGGAGATACGCAGTATTTT. Its protein product is CATSRDRGDTQYF.

The chain is built from TRBV7-2 and TRBJ2-7; 7 positions agree with TRBD2. The ends lost 2 bases at V and 0 bases at J; junction bases unmatched: 1. The CDR3 has 14 residues. CDR1 is SGHTA and CDR2 is FQGNSA in the germline V gene. The CDR3 DNA is TGTGCCAGCAGCTTACGGACTAGCTCCTACGAGCAGTACTTC. It encodes CASSLRTSSYEQYF.

V gene TRBV4-2 combines with J gene TRBJ2-3, with a weak D call TRBD2 (5 bases). CDR1 LGHNA and CDR2 YNFKEQ come from the germline V gene. This CDR3 comprises 16 residues. Trimming took 1 base from V and 1 from J, leaving 12 bases between them. CDR3 sequence (DNA): TGTGCCAGCAGCCAAGTGCTAGCTACGGGCACAGATACGCAGTATTTT. It translates to CASSQVLATGTDTQYF.